Listed here are 10 T cell receptor beta chains from one sample, sequenced in a study of T-cell reconstitution after alpha-beta-depleted transplantation in children. Unique molecular identifiers were used to barcode this TCRbeta library. TCRdb itself ran the PCR reads through MiXCR, one entry per CDR3 protein. The sample holds some 250,000 distinct CDR3 sequences, about 12% seen once. Material: PBMCs from the stem cell graft donor, obtained from the stem cell graft. Receptors originate from a human donor who donated a stem cell graft to a child with acute lymphoblastic leukemia.

This clonotype appeared many times. The V and J genes are TRBV29-1 and TRBJ2-7, with TRBD1 identical over 9 bases. The CDR3 runs to 22 residues. V shed 0 bases and J 3 bases; nucleotides not matched to a gene: 27. Per the germline V gene, CDR1 is SQVTM and CDR2 is ANQGSEA. The CDR3 region is CSVEDRGGTPSVTGGYLYEQYF. Written as DNA, the CDR3 is TGCAGCGTTGAAGATCGAGGTGGAACCCCGAGCGTGACAGGGGGTTACCTCTACGAGCAGTACTTC.

In this sample, this clonotype turned up many times. The CDR3 is CASSFTRSTEAFF. CDR3 in DNA: TGTGCCAGCAGCTTCACCCGAAGCACTGAAGCTTTCTTT. The chain has TRBV5-8 and TRBJ1-1; D remains ambiguous. The CDR3 is 13 amino acids. Germline V CDR1 and CDR2: SGHTS, YDEGEE. The V gene lost 2 bases and the J gene lost 4 bases, with 9 bases spanning the gap.

At least ten counts were recorded for this clonotype. The chain carries TRBV5-5 and TRBJ1-3; D gene unclear. Trimming shortened V by 3 bases and J by 0 bases, and 10 bases separated the two germline ends. The CDR3 loop spans 15 amino acids. The germline V gene encodes CDR1 SGHKS and CDR2 YYEKEE (reference sequence). In nucleotides, the CDR3 is TGTGCCAGCAGCTCAGGCACAGCCTCTGGAAACACCATATATTTT. It specifies CASSSGTASGNTIYF.

In this sample, this clonotype turned up many times. V is TRBV7-8 and J is TRBJ2-7; D is possibly TRBD1 (7 bases). The CDR3 is made up of 18 amino acids. Germline CDR1 SGHVS, CDR2 FQNEAQ. V was trimmed by 3 bases and J by 0 bases, leaving 21 bases between them. CDR3 residues: CASSLSGGLGSLSYEQYF. The CDR3 DNA follows: TGTGCCAGCAGCTTGTCAGGGGGGTTAGGTTCCCTCTCCTACGAGCAGTACTTC.

This clonotype has ten or more counts. V gene TRBV20-1 combines with J gene TRBJ2-5; no clear D. This CDR3 contains 11 residues. V lost 3 bases and J 5 bases, leaving 7 bases between the germline ends. Germline CDR1 reads DFQATT; CDR2 reads SNEGSKA (reference sequence). The CDR3 nucleotides read TGCAGTGCTAGCTTAGGGGAGACCCAGTACTTC. Protein sequence: CSASLGETQYF.

This clonotype was counted many times. The chain couples TRBV20-1 to TRBJ2-4, with no clear D. Germline V gene lookup returns CDR1 DFQATT and CDR2 SNEGSKA (reference sequence). V dropped 6 bases and J dropped 0 bases, with 9 bases sitting between them. The CDR3 is made up of 13 amino acids. The CDR3 loop reads CSAVDLAKNIQYF. Written as DNA, the CDR3 is TGCAGTGCAGTGGACCTAGCCAAAAACATTCAGTACTTC.

This clonotype was picked up many times. This chain links TRBV5-1 with TRBJ2-3; D is ambiguous. The length of the CDR3 is 14 residues. Trimming took off 0 bases at V and 1 base at J, with 6 bases between the two ends. CDR1 SGHRS and CDR2 YFSETQ come from the germline V gene. CDR3 sequence reads: CASSLDGGTDTQYF. In DNA form, the CDR3 reads TGCGCCAGCAGCTTGGACGGCGGCACAGATACGCAGTATTTT. Filled out from reference TRBV5-1 and TRBJ2-3, the complete variable domain reads KAGVTQTPRYLIKTRGQQVTLSCSPISGHRSVSWYQQTPGQGLQFLFEYFSETQRNKGNFPGRFSGRQFSNSRSEMNVSTLELGDSALYLCASSLDGGTDTQYFGPGTRLTVL.

This clonotype was picked up many times. This sequence joins TRBV28 and TRBJ2-5; no firm D call. CDR1 and CDR2 (germline): MDHEN, SYDVKM. This CDR3 contains 15 residues. Trimming stripped 6 bases from V and 7 bases from J, with 21 bases between. The CDR3 reads CASSFQDLRPGTQYF. The CDR3, as DNA: TGTGCCAGCAGCTTCCAGGACCTCCGGCCCGGGACCCAGTACTTC.

The table lists this clonotype with many counts. This chain joins TRBV11-2 and TRBJ1-5, with 7 bases fitting TRBD1. CDR1 and CDR2 from the germline V gene are SGHAT and FQNNGV. CDR3 length equals 15 residues. V was pared by 5 bases and J by 6 bases, with 10 bases of the junction left unmatched. The CDR3 is CASSPLGQEAQPQHF. The CDR3 region has the DNA TGTGCCAGCAGCCCACTCGGACAGGAGGCTCAGCCCCAGCATTTT.

In this sample, this clonotype turned up many times. The chain links TRBV5-6 to TRBJ1-5; tentative D call: TRBD1 (6 bases). The V gene lost 2 bases and the J gene lost 6 bases, with 12 bases spanning the gap. The CDR3 length is 14 residues. From germline, CDR1 is SGHDT and CDR2 YYEEEE. CDR3 sequence: CASSLQGRGQPQHF. CDR3 DNA: TGTGCCAGCAGCTTACAGGGAAGGGGTCAGCCCCAGCATTTT.